These 31 T cell receptor beta chains came from one sample sequenced in a study of regulatory T cells in long-lasting Graves disease. Time point in this sample: persistent/refractory GD, antithyroid drugs over 5 years with positive TRAb. Researchers made the TCR library from RNA that was extracted from PBMCs. Library construction for TCR beta used iRepertoire HTBI primers and Arm-PCR of CDR3 regions. In TCRdb, the multiplex PCR reads were re-called with MiXCR into one record per CDR3 protein. Found here are 450,000 or so distinct CDR3 sequences, approximately 22% of them singletons; the top ten hold around 14%. Material: peripheral blood mononuclear cells (PBMCs), obtained when the disease was refractory, from a patient treated with antithyroid drugs. All receptors derive from a female donor with Graves disease.

Worth noting for this clonotype: Sequence at one end of the junction differs from germline and may be a read error. The chain joins TRBV11-2 to TRBJ2-3, with D hard to call. The V gene's germline CDR1 is SGHAT and CDR2 FQNNGV. CDR3 length: 14 amino acids. The CDR3 sequence: CTSSPTTRTDTQYF. Written as DNA, the CDR3 is TGTACCAGCAGCCCAACGACACGCACAGATACGCAGTATTTT.

The table lists this clonotype with many counts. The chain combines TRBV28 with TRBJ1-3; D remains ambiguous. Deletions cut 5 bases from V and 0 bases from J, with 11 bases between. Germline V gene data show CDR1 as MDHEN and CDR2 as SYDVKM. This CDR3 is built from 15 residues. The chain's CDR3 is CASSPRGPSGNTIYF. The CDR3 DNA is TGTGCCAGCAGTCCCCGCGGACCCTCTGGAAACACCATATATTTT. The variable domain in full, with the rest retrieved from reference TRBV28 and TRBJ1-3, is DVKVTQSSRYLVKRTGEKVFLECVQDMDHENMFWYRQDPGLGLRLIYFSYDVKMKEKGDIPEGYSVSREKKERFSLILESASTNQTSMYLCASSPRGPSGNTIYFGEGSWLTVV.

This clonotype has more than one count but fewer than ten. This chain joins TRBV3-2 and TRBJ2-5; the D call of TRBD1 is as the table states it, not checked on the DNA. TRBV3-2 is labeled a pseudogene. The CDR3 loop spans 18 amino acids. The CDR3 DNA sequence: TGTGCCGGGACAAGATTCGAAAAGCGGGGAAGGGGTGGAGAGACCCAGTACTTC. Encoded protein: CAGTRFEKRGRGGETQYF.

This clonotype appeared many times. This sequence joins TRBV12-3 or TRBV12-4 and TRBJ2-3, with D possibly TRBD2 on 6 matching bases. Trimming stripped 7 bases from V and 2 bases from J, with 13 bases between. This CDR3 contains 14 residues. The CDR3 reads CASTGDVDTDTQYF. CDR3 sequence (DNA): TGTGCCAGCACGGGAGACGTAGACACAGATACGCAGTATTTT.

This sequence joins TRBV25-1 and TRBJ1-6; D not resolved. The V gene lost 1 base and the J gene lost 2 bases, with 9 bases spanning the gap. This CDR3 comprises 16 residues. Germline V gene data show CDR1 as MGHDK and CDR2 as SYGVNS. The CDR3 reads CASSESGGTYNSPLHF. DNA for the CDR3: TGTGCCAGCAGTGAATCCGGAGGAACCTATAATTCACCCCTCCACTTT.

With respect to this clonotype: Possible read error: a much larger clone is one base away. The chain recombines TRBV20-1 with TRBJ2-5; TRBD2 matches at 9 bases. Germline V gene sequence: CDR1 DFQATT, CDR2 SNEGSKA (reference sequence). This CDR3 region has 14 residues. The V gene end was trimmed by 0 bases and the J gene end by 7 bases; junction bases not matched to a gene: 6. The CDR3 coding sequence is TGCAGTGCTAGAGATCCAGCGGGGGGAGGGACCCAGTACTTC. Encoded protein: CSARDPAGGGTQYF.

In its sample, this clonotype was seen a few times. The CDR3 sequence is CASSLVDFQQYF. In nucleotides, the CDR3 is TGTGCCAGCAGCTTAGTCGACTTCCAGCAGTACTTC. The chain joins TRBV7-9 to TRBJ2-7, with D uncertain. CDR3 length: 12 residues. Deletions cut 1 base from V and 8 bases from J, with 9 bases between. Germline-derived CDR1 and CDR2 are SEHNR and FQNEAQ (reference sequence).

This clonotype has at least ten counts. The chain is built from TRBV6-1 and TRBJ1-5, with D possibly being TRBD1 (6 bases). Per germline, CDR1 MNHNS and CDR2 SASEGT. V shed 7 bases and J shed 3 bases, with 19 bases lying between them. The CDR3 is 16 residues long. The CDR3 DNA sequence: TGTGCCAGCACCTCCAGAGCAGGGGTCGACAATCAGCCCCAGCATTTT. Translating it yields CASTSRAGVDNQPQHF.

The CDR3 protein is CASQVGRAQPQHF. The CDR3 DNA is TGTGCCAGCCAGGTGGGCAGGGCTCAGCCCCAGCATTTT. The rearrangement joins TRBV19 to TRBJ1-5; a weak D match, TRBD1 (5 bases). CDR3 length: 13 residues. The germline V gene encodes CDR1 LNHDA and CDR2 SQIVND (reference sequence). The V end was cut by 9 bases, the J end by 6 bases, with 15 bases between. Supplemented by reference TRBV19 and TRBJ1-5, the full variable domain reads DGGITQSPKYLFRKEGQNVTLSCEQNLNHDAMYWYRQDPGQGLRLIYYSQIVNDFQKGDIAEGYSVSREKKESFPLTVTSAQKNPTAFYLCASQVGRAQPQHFGDGTRLSIL.

The V call is TRBV7-2, the J call TRBJ1-3; TRBD1 aligns across 7 bases. J gave up 4 bases and V 5 bases, and 11 bases lay outside the gene matches. This CDR3 is 16 amino acids long. The germline CDR1 and CDR2 sequences are SGHTA and FQGNSA. CDR3 DNA sequence: TGTGCCAGCAGCCGTTTTACGACAGGGCTGGGAAACACCATATATTTT. Protein sequence: CASSRFTTGLGNTIYF.

The chain employs TRBV24-1 and TRBJ2-2; perhaps TRBD2 as D (5 bases). V was shortened by 4 bases and J by 4 bases, with 9 bases between the two germline ends. Germline assignment: CDR1 KGHDR and CDR2 SFDVKD. The CDR3 is 14 amino acids. The CDR3 is CATSEDSPTGELFF. CDR3 DNA: TGTGCCACCAGTGAGGACTCGCCCACCGGGGAGCTGTTTTTT.

Many counts were recorded for this clonotype. This chain joins TRBV20-1 and TRBJ2-3; TRBD2 matches 8 bases. V lost 5 bases and J lost 6; bases outside the gene matches: 7. The germline V gene has CDR1 DFQATT and CDR2 SNEGSKA (reference sequence). The CDR3 extends over 13 amino acids. The CDR3 loop reads CSALGGAGDTQYF. The CDR3, as DNA: TGCAGTGCTCTCGGGGGGGCGGGGGATACGCAGTATTTT.

This clonotype was seen many times. The CDR3 sequence: CASSYSYLAVYEQYF. CDR3 sequence (DNA): TGTGCCAGCAGTTACTCATACTTAGCGGTTTACGAGCAGTACTTC. The chain recombines TRBV6-9 with TRBJ2-7, with TRBD2 as a possible D gene (6 bases). The CDR3 sequence is 15 residues long. V dropped 3 bases and J dropped 4 bases, with 16 bases sitting between them. CDR1 and CDR2 from the germline V gene are MNHGY and SVAAGI.

This clonotype was counted only a few times. The chain uses TRBV6-5 and TRBJ1-5; D is possibly TRBD1 (5 bases). Deletions cut 0 bases from V and 7 bases from J, with 22 bases between. Germline loops: CDR1 MNHEY, CDR2 SVGAGI. This CDR3 has 18 amino acids. The DNA for the CDR3 is TGTGCCAGCAGTTACTCGAAAGCCCTCCCAGGGTTTGGGCAGCCCCAGCATTTT. Protein product: CASSYSKALPGFGQPQHF.

This clonotype appeared a few times. A much larger clone is a single base away; this may be a read error. V usage is TRBV2 and J usage is TRBJ1-1; D gene ambiguous. There are 13 residues in the CDR3. CDR1 is SNHLY, CDR2 FYNNEI, per germline. Trimming stripped 10 bases from V and 1 base from J, with 13 bases between. The CDR3 DNA sequence: TGTGCCAACTGCCCTCCGGGGAACACTGAAGCTTTCTTT. Translation gives CANCPPGNTEAFF. Full variable domain (missing parts from reference TRBV2 and TRBJ1-1): EPEVTQTPSHQVTQMGQEVILRCVPISNHLYFYWYRQILGQKVEFLVSFYNNEISEKSEIFDDQFSVERPDGSNFTLKIRSTKLEDSAMYFCANCPPGNTEAFFGQGTRLTVV.

The V gene is TRBV3-1, the J gene TRBJ1-3; perhaps TRBD1 as D (5 bases). V was cut by 1 base and J by 5 bases, with 9 bases left in between. Per germline, CDR1 LGHDT and CDR2 YNNKEL (reference sequence). The CDR3 has 14 residues. DNA for the CDR3: TGTGCCAGCAGCCAAGGGGGGATTAGAAACACCATATATTTT. This gives the protein CASSQGGIRNTIYF.

The V and J genes are TRBV13 and TRBJ2-7, with a possible D match to TRBD1 (6 bases). The CDR3 runs to 16 residues. In germline, CDR1 is PRHDT, CDR2 FYEKMQ (reference sequence). V shed 4 bases and J shed 1 base, with 17 bases lying between them. This CDR3 is CASSSASGVGSYEQYF. CDR3 nucleotide sequence: TGTGCCAGCAGCTCCGCATCAGGGGTAGGTTCCTACGAGCAGTACTTC.

This clonotype was picked up many times. The CDR3 here is CASSLSGGDSPLHF. The CDR3 DNA sequence: TGTGCCAGCAGTTTATCAGGGGGTGATTCACCCCTCCACTTT. The V and J genes are TRBV12-3 or TRBV12-4 and TRBJ1-6; 7 bases align to TRBD1. There are 14 residues in the CDR3. The V segment lost 2 bases and the J segment 8 bases; nucleotides outside the gene matches: 3.

The table lists this clonotype with a count of one. The V gene is TRBV12-3 or TRBV12-4, the J gene TRBJ2-3; 10 nucleotides agree with TRBD1. The V and J ends lost 5 bases and 6 bases, in that order; junction bases with no gene match: 11. The CDR3 consists of 16 residues. For the CDR3, the DNA is TGTGCCAGCAGTCCCCCGGGACAGGGGATTTCCGATACGCAGTATTTT. This translates into CASSPPGQGISDTQYF.

V is TRBV20-1 and J is TRBJ2-5; D possibly corresponds to TRBD1 (6 bases). Germline V gives CDR1 DFQATT, CDR2 SNEGSKA (reference sequence). The CDR3 extends over 14 amino acids. Trimming shortened V by 3 bases and J by 5 bases, and 16 bases separated the two germline ends. CDR3 in DNA: TGCAGTGCTAGTGCGGCAGGGGTATCGGAGACCCAGTACTTC. It specifies CSASAAGVSETQYF.

This clonotype was seen repeatedly, ten times or more. The chain is built from TRBV7-2 and TRBJ2-7, with D possibly TRBD1 on 6 matching bases. The CDR3 is 12 amino acids. V was cut by 5 bases and J by 3 bases, with 8 bases left in between. Germline V gene sequence: CDR1 SGHTA, CDR2 FQGNSA. CDR3 protein: CASSQDSYEQYF. The CDR3 coding sequence is TGTGCCAGCAGCCAGGACAGCTACGAGCAGTACTTC.

This clonotype has just a few counts. V and J are TRBV15 and TRBJ1-2; the match to TRBD1 covers 7 bases. J lost 3 bases, V lost 8 bases, and 15 bases had no gene match. Per the germline V gene, CDR1 is LNHNV and CDR2 is YYDKDF (reference sequence). The CDR3 spans 16 residues. The CDR3 region is CATLGRLTGVDYGYTF. The CDR3 region has the DNA TGTGCCACCCTAGGGCGCCTCACAGGGGTCGACTATGGCTACACCTTC.

The J gene is TRBJ2-5, the V gene TRBV27; possible D gene TRBD2, 6 bases. The CDR3 is made up of 13 amino acids. Trimming left V 6 bases short and J 3 bases short, with 11 bases between. CDR1 and CDR2 from the germline V gene are MNHEY and SMNVEV (reference sequence). Here the CDR3 reads CASSHIAEETQYF. The CDR3 nucleotides are TGTGCCAGCAGCCATATAGCGGAAGAGACCCAGTACTTC.

V and J are TRBV6-1 and TRBJ1-2; TRBD1 aligns across 8 bases. The trim removed 6 bases at V and 3 bases at J, leaving 6 bases unmatched. This CDR3 spans 14 amino acids. The germline CDR1 and CDR2 sequences are MNHNS and SASEGT. For the CDR3, the DNA is TGTGCCAGCAGAAAGCCGGACAGGGACTATGGCTACACCTTC. It yields the protein CASRKPDRDYGYTF.

The V and J genes are TRBV20-1 and TRBJ2-5; 9 nucleotides agree with TRBD2. This CDR3 has 15 residues. The germline CDR1 and CDR2 sequences are DFQATT and SNEGSKA (reference sequence). The trim removed 4 bases at V and 2 bases at J, leaving 8 bases unmatched. The CDR3 protein is CSAIRLAVEQETQYF. The CDR3 DNA reads as TGCAGTGCTATAAGACTAGCGGTTGAACAAGAGACCCAGTACTTC.

Worth noting for this clonotype: The germline gene is not matched at one end of the junction; a read error may be the cause. The chain is built from TRBV6-1 and TRBJ2-2; possibly TRBD2 for D (5 bases). The CDR3 sequence is 13 residues long. Looked up from germline, CDR1 is MNHNS and CDR2 is SASEGT. CDR3 nucleotide sequence: TGTGCCAGCAGAATGACAACCACCGGGGAGCTGCTTTTT. Translation gives CASRMTTTGELLF.

This clonotype has just a few counts. The chain joins TRBV5-1 to TRBJ2-5; 15 bases are a match to TRBD2. The germline gives CDR1 SGHRS, CDR2 YFSETQ. With V trimmed by 4 bases and J by 5 bases, 9 bases remained unmatched. The CDR3 runs to 17 residues. For the CDR3, the DNA is TGCGCCAGCAGCCCCAGGACTAGCGGGGGGGCCGTTGAGACCCAGTACTTC. Its protein product is CASSPRTSGGAVETQYF. The full variable domain, rest sourced from reference TRBV5-1 and TRBJ2-5, is KAGVTQTPRYLIKTRGQQVTLSCSPISGHRSVSWYQQTPGQGLQFLFEYFSETQRNKGNFPGRFSGRQFSNSRSEMNVSTLELGDSALYLCASSPRTSGGAVETQYFGPGTRLLVL.

As for this clonotype: A read error is likely, as this CDR3 ends without the conserved phenylalanine or tryptophan. V usage is TRBV2 and J usage is TRBJ2-3; no firm D call. V gave up 5 bases and J gave up 7 bases, with 7 bases separating them. The CDR3 loop spans 11 amino acids. Germline CDR1 SNHLY, CDR2 FYNNEI. The CDR3 DNA is TGTGCCAGCAGTCACGACTATACGCAGTATCTT. Its protein product is CASSHDYTQYL.

The chain combines TRBV6-2 or TRBV6-3 with TRBJ1-5, with 7 bases aligning to TRBD1. Germline lookup yields CDR1 MNHEY and CDR2 SVGEGT. With 2 bases clipped from V and 6 bases from J, the junction kept 16 bases outside the gene matches. The CDR3 loop spans 18 amino acids. The CDR3 is CASSYERGGSTGFQPQHF. The CDR3 DNA reads TGTGCCAGCAGTTACGAGCGGGGGGGCTCGACAGGGTTTCAGCCCCAGCATTTT.

The table lists this clonotype with a few counts. The chain is built from TRBV15 and TRBJ2-3; 11 bases align to TRBD1. CDR1 LNHNV and CDR2 YYDKDF come from the germline V gene (reference sequence). This CDR3 is 14 amino acids long. Germline trimming cut 5 bases from V and 5 bases from J; bases unmatched to any gene: 3. This CDR3 reads CATSGGQGGDTQYF. CDR3 in DNA: TGTGCCACCAGCGGGGGACAGGGGGGAGATACGCAGTATTTT.

In its sample, this clonotype was seen a few times. The CDR3, as DNA: TGTGCCTGGAGTCGGGGGGGTGAGACTGAAGCTTTCTTT. This translates into CAWSRGGETEAFF. The chain links TRBV30 to TRBJ1-1; a weak D match, TRBD1 (5 bases). This CDR3 comprises 13 residues. From germline, CDR1 is GTSNPN and CDR2 SVGIG (reference sequence). V lost 2 bases and J lost 5, with 12 bases in between.